Below, one T cell receptor beta chain is given with its context. A J-beta primer mix and a sample-barcoded 5' primer were used in a second PCR of about 7 to 12 cycles. Any given sample supplied a minimum of 2.5 million CDR3-containing paired-end reads. MiXCR was run by TCRdb on the 5' RACE reads, yielding one entry per CDR3 protein. This sample has 1.4 million to 1.5 million distinct CDR3 sequences, with 40% to 50% found just once. The data derive from a study of blood T cells in healthy people across ages. The study isolated at least 6.5 million PBMCs from each sample. Sequences were obtained from blood. This TCR derives from a young woman in good health.

DNA for the CDR3: TGCAGTGGCCGAACCAACTTTGGACTAGCGGGCTTAAACGCCTACGAGCAGTACTTC. It is translated as CSGRTNFGLAGLNAYEQYF. The chain combines TRBV20-1 with TRBJ2-7, with 11 bases aligning to TRBD2. V was pared by 7 bases and J by 2 bases, with 22 bases of the junction left unmatched. Looked up from germline, CDR1 is DFQATT and CDR2 is SNEGSKA (reference sequence). This CDR3 region has 19 residues.